This T cell receptor (beta chain) was captured by sequencing in a study of cytomegalovirus exposure and HLA in healthy donors (dated by TCRdb to the late 2010s). Turning to the overall study: An earlier analysis of some 550 of the donors reported roughly 270 Gb of sequence data and 117 million unique TCR beta sequences from approximately 180 million T cells. An early release covering about 600 HLA-typed donors comprised about 290 gigabases of sequencing data and 65 million to 100 million unique TCR sequences. Among the approximately 400 genotyped donors, approximately 77% belonged to the genetic ancestry cluster associated with self-reported Caucasian donors. The study was designed to test whether signatures of past pathogen exposure could be identified by cataloging public T cell receptors. The study used immunosequencing to profile the T cell repertoires of approximately 690 subjects and linked those repertoires to cytomegalovirus serostatus. Along with the roughly 610-subject first cohort, a separate validation cohort of more than 90 different subjects was used. To predict cytomegalovirus infection status, the study combined high-throughput TCR immunosequencing, statistical association of individual TCRs with disease status, and machine learning. A later analysis re-examined previously published TCR beta repertoires from just over 650 donors and added high-resolution HLA genotyping to investigate patterns of TCR occurrence. Rather than using new phenotypic data, the later analysis identified candidate immune exposures from TCR beta sequences and from how often those sequences occurred across donors. An earlier analysis of approximately 640 of the donors applied high-throughput TCR beta sequencing to assess whether each TCR beta V gene segment acted as functional or pseudogenic. Alongside the repertoire data, information on donor age, sex, ethnicity and CMV serostatus was compiled. Genome-wide SNP genotypes for about 65% of the 666 donors were used in a later genetic analysis, which treated that subset as a discovery cohort. All discovery cohort repertoires had been generated using a single sequencing platform. HLA typing included class I and class II loci at four-digit resolution. Typing coverage differed by locus: A, B, C, DRB1 and DQB1 were typed in roughly 620-630 donors, DQA1 in about 510, DPA1 in 600 to 610, and DPB1 in roughly 470. Because of strong linkage in the cohort, a few DR-DQ haplotypes were treated as single units for association and clustering. Among about 370 genotyped donors of the cohort, an average of approximately 240,000 unique TCR beta nucleotide sequences was sequenced per donor, of which approximately 18% were non-productive.

The library relied on the immunoSEQ multiplex PCR assay. For the multiplex PCR, a mixture combining 60 forward primers for TCR Vbeta segments and 13 reverse primers for TCR Jbeta segments was used. The CDR3 region of rearranged TCR beta genes was amplified from genomic DNA by a multiplex PCR assay. On the Illumina HiSeq System, the amplified TCR beta libraries were sequenced as 87-base-pair reads. The study's own analysis went as follows. In a later analysis, about 80 million unique TCR beta chains were counted across the roughly 670 repertoires, and roughly 11 million of these chains were shared by at least two donors. A nearest-neighbor algorithm error-corrected the raw reads and collapsed the reads into unique sequences, merging closely related sequences to remove PCR and sequencing errors. Alignment of CDR3 sequences to IMGT reference sequences was used to assign V, D and J gene segments. For a sequence to be retained, at least a six-nucleotide match to both a V gene segment and a J gene segment was required. A rearrangement was called productive if the CDR3 had no stop codons and remained in frame with V and J, and every other rearrangement was called non-productive. Following IMGT convention, CDR3 was defined as the stretch from the second conserved V-encoded cysteine to the conserved J-encoded phenylalanine. The earlier analysis of about 500 of the donors excluded sequences that lacked an unambiguous match to a single V gene segment. In an earlier analysis of 500 to 750 of the donors, V segments were called functional above 56.7% productive rearrangements and were called segregating when the between-donor standard deviation exceeded 5%. To diagnose cytomegalovirus status from the catalog of TCR beta chain sequences, a statistical classification framework was built. A later analysis assigned V and J genes by comparing TCR nucleotide sequences with IMGT/GENE-DB human TR gene sequences. Using the TCRdist pipeline, a later analysis assigned CDR3 sequences along with most-parsimonious VDJ recombination scenarios. In a later analysis, each TCR beta chain was defined by its CDR3 amino acid sequence together with its V-gene family, and reads lacking a unique V-gene family were excluded. As a way to deal with suspected cross-contamination and a sequencing artifact, a later analysis dropped hundreds of nucleotide sequences that were highly shared and had low generation probability. In a later analysis, a clonal expansion index for each public chain was calculated from normalized within-repertoire ranks of inferred template counts. A later analysis computed generation probabilities with a VDJ recombination model fitted to out-of-frame rearrangements, and checked the results against IGoR. In a later analysis, hypergeometric tests were used to score TCR-TCR, TCR-HLA and TCR-CMV co-occurrence, with a repertoire-size bias correction applied to TCR pairs. In a later analysis, false discovery rates were estimated by permuting HLA or CMV assignments 20 times. A later analysis grouped co-occurring TCRs with DBSCAN, adding TCRdist sequence similarity when clustering within HLA-allele-positive subsets. Repertoires with fewer than 30,000 or more than 120,000 public chains, plus five repertoires with anomalous nucleotide sharing, were excluded from co-occurrence clustering. The table comes from immuneACCESS by way of TCRdb, which keeps in-frame sequences with V and J called. Part of the clones is missing from these tables; in studies checked, under half for an unresolved V gene and the rest for unknown reasons. From that table come the V and J calls and clone size; the DNA was used to work out D and trimming. The sample table records about 140,000 clones; less than 85% of these occur just once. Nearly 7% of the sample lies in the top ten.

To note about this clone: Its antigen remains undetermined. No qualities accompany the bases; no much larger clone lies one base away.

The cohort comprised around 700 healthy bone marrow donors. At the time of sampling, all cohort members were nominally healthy, though unrecorded immune exposures were likely present. The donor tested CMV seropositive, placing the donor among the approximately 290 seropositive members of the cohort. Every donor gave a peripheral blood sample, and the peripheral blood mononuclear cells from that sample were used for TCR beta sequencing. The Qiagen DNeasy Blood Extraction Kit was used to extract genomic DNA from the blood cell samples. The CDR3 numbers 15 residues from cysteine through phenylalanine. Just CDR3 DNA is preserved here, 45 bases in frame from base 1. Sequences KGHSH (CDR1) and LQKENI (CDR2) are obtained from the germline V gene. The germline V and J ends show losses of 4 bases and 4 bases respectively, and no gene match explains 9 bases of the junction. Broad study findings and their caveats: CMV serostatus was the only immune exposure information available for the cohort. A total of 150 or so TCR beta chains were listed by the study as associated with cytomegalovirus. When HLA alleles, especially DR and DQ, strongly co-occurred, attributing TCR associations to individual alleles was difficult. In both the original and validation cohorts, the classifier was reported to diagnose cytomegalovirus status with high specificity and sensitivity. In a later analysis, HLA-associated TCR beta chains were found to be more clonally expanded and to have lower generation probabilities than equally common non-associated chains. A later analysis found that most CMV-associated TCR beta chains appeared HLA-restricted, with HLA associations seemingly driven largely by CMV exposure. Most TCR sequences were observed very rarely across donors, whereas some public TCRs were present in many individuals. The authors suggested that the approach could potentially be extended to other disease states and immunological phenotypes. At a false discovery rate of 0.05, a later analysis linked under 20,000 TCR beta sequences to specific HLA alleles. Over 15 rarely observed V segments, including chromosome 9 orphons, were excluded from the earlier analysis of several hundred of the donors because counts were too low. According to a later analysis, TCR association rates differed among HLA loci, with DRB1 alleles showing the most associated TCRs and HLA-C alleles showing the fewest. Because the 87-base-pair reads could not distinguish some IMGT-functional V segments, including TRBV6-2 and TRBV6-3, those segments were excluded. A later genetic analysis reported fewer N-insertions in productive TCRs among donors in an Asian-associated ancestry cluster than the roughly 670-donor mean. According to a later analysis, parvovirus B19, influenza, CMV and Epstein-Barr virus appeared linked to several top co-occurrence clusters. Presence/absence analyses assumed roughly uniform sequencing depth across donors, an assumption that may not hold. Linkage disequilibrium might explain the correlated functional status among segregating V segments, but an unknown experimental factor could not be excluded. A cluster of highly shared sequence variants was judged likely to represent a technical artifact of the sequencing pipeline. In a later genetic analysis, a missense DCLRE1C variant was associated with V-gene and J-gene trimming of TCR beta chains, and the association was replicated in an independent cohort. In this cohort, only TCR beta chains were sequenced, and detectable features were limited by the absence of alpha or paired-chain data. A further reported finding was that TCR beta sequences accurately predicted the HLA-A and HLA-B alleles for most subjects in the first cohort. An earlier analysis of approximately 500 of the donors showed that most TCR beta V segments appeared in productive rearrangements either about 87% or about 30% of the time, which broadly matched IMGT annotations. HLA typing was unavailable for some donors at each locus, so association tests used only the typed subset. Three of the identified cytomegalovirus-associated TCR beta chains were confirmed in vitro to be specific for cytomegalovirus antigens.

The sequence is built from TRBV18 and TRBJ1-1; 7 nucleotides in the junction match TRBD1. The material sequenced was PBMCs. The source is a middle-aged man in good health and CMV-seropositive. The DNA sequence is TGTGCCAGCTCACTAACACAGGGGATTCGCACTGAAGCTTTCTTT. Its coded protein is CASSLTQGIRTEAFF.